This is a list of T cell receptor beta chains from one sample in a study of T cells after posttransplantation cyclophosphamide. TCRdb's table, derived via immunoSEQ multiplex PCR, lists solely in-frame clones and lacks some. The table includes several hundred clones, about 77% detected once. Sample: CD4+ T cells sorted from blood, taken after an allogeneic stem cell transplant with post-transplant cyclophosphamide. These receptor sequences come from a female patient aged 25-39 years who received an allogeneic stem cell transplant from a related donor, was CMV-positive, and had no GVHD. Some of these T cells may belong to the graft donor. CDR3s include the opening cysteine and the closing phenylalanine or tryptophan. The D gene is left open where the match is weak. Clone size appears in some rows only: once, few, many, or a class for an expanded clone.

>TRBJ1-5|TRBD1|TRBV28|-
CASSLPDRFQPQHF
TGTGCCAGCAGTTTACCGGACAGGTTTCAGCCCCAGCATTTT
>TRBJ2-2|-|TRBV6-5|-
CASLRAGELFF
TGTGCCAGTCTCCGGGCCGGGGAGCTGTTTTTT
>TRBJ2-1|TRBD2|TRBV30|-
CAWFPLAGGPYNEQFF
TGTGCCTGGTTCCCGCTAGCGGGGGGCCCTTACAATGAGCAGTTCTTC
>TRBJ1-2|-|TRBV19|-
CASSIPRQGGYGYTF
TGTGCCAGTAGTATACCCCGGCAGGGCGGCTATGGCTACACCTTC
>TRBJ1-2|-|TRBV18|-
CASSPSSVYGYTF
TGTGCCAGCTCACCAAGCTCGGTCTATGGCTACACCTTC
>TRBJ2-1|-|TRBV11-3|-
CASSLAQGRNNEQFF
TGTGCCAGCAGCTTGGCTCAGGGTAGGAACAATGAGCAGTTCTTC
>TRBJ2-2|TRBD2|TRBV11-2|once
CASSFGLAGGPYTGELFF
TGTGCCAGCAGCTTTGGACTAGCGGGGGGGCCTTATACCGGGGAGCTGTTTTTT
>TRBJ1-1|-|TRBV7-2|-
CASSARARLTEAFF
TGTGCCAGCTCTGCGAGGGCCCGTTTGACTGAAGCTTTCTTT
>TRBJ1-2|-|TRBV5-6|-
CASSSSGGVHGYTF
TGTGCCAGCAGCTCCAGTGGAGGGGTACATGGCTACACCTTC
>TRBJ2-5|-|TRBV4-3|-
CASSPGLAQETQYF
TGCGCCAGCAGCCCCGGGCTAGCCCAAGAGACCCAGTACTTC
>TRBJ2-1|-|TRBV20-1|-
CSASRYNEQFF
TGCAGTGCTAGCAGATACAATGAGCAGTTCTTC
>TRBJ2-1|TRBD2|TRBV4-2|once
CASSPLRGGAGNEQFF
TGTGCCAGCAGCCCCCTCCGCGGGGGGGCCGGCAATGAGCAGTTCTTC
>TRBJ1-1|-|TRBV6-6|-
CASSRSGANTEAFF
TGTGCCAGCAGTCGTTCAGGGGCGAACACTGAAGCTTTCTTT
>TRBJ2-3|-|TRBV5-4|-
CASSLAGSTDTQYF
TGTGCCAGCAGCTTGGCGGGGAGCACAGATACGCAGTATTTT